A selection of T cell receptor beta chains follows, all from one sample in a study of post-analysis software for immune sequencing data. TCRdb analysed the PCR reads with MiXCR anew, one entry per CDR3 protein. Here the sample spans approximately 400,000 distinct CDR3 sequences, roughly 35% being singletons. Sequencing input: blood. Source of these receptors: a girl aged 10 to 17 with multiple sclerosis. CDR3s leave out the opening cysteine and the closing phenylalanine or tryptophan. The order of the fields is V gene, clone size, CDR3 protein. Only some rows state a clone size, as once, few, many or a class for expanded clones.

TRBV7-2	few	ASSLEGVNTGELF
TRBV15	few	ATSSPGLAATDTQY
TRBV7-9	few	ASSLGTGTGYT
TRBV5-1	.	ASSPGHRLGPGANVLT
TRBV20-1	few	SARTGSREQY
TRBV29-1	many	SVVLQGPYEQY
TRBV5-1	.	ASSFDGGGKTQY
TRBV20-1	.	SARAPGTEMNTEAF
TRBV7-9	.	ASSLAPFPYEQY
TRBV29-1	many	SVEAHRDTQY
TRBV7-3	.	ASSVDRENIQY
TRBV12-3/TRBV12-4	.	ASSLAGAGTQETQY
TRBV15	.	ATSTQLWRGAPTYYNEQF
TRBV29-1	.	SLCDGTATYEQY
TRBV30	few	AWSLDGYEQY
TRBV7-2	few	ASSLSAGSETQY
TRBV20-1	.	SALAGLAGPPSYNEQF
TRBV20-1	.	SARQGTDTQY
TRBV12-3/TRBV12-4	.	ASPQERGSSEQY
TRBV2	few	ASSEVYEQY
TRBV5-1	few	ASSSGSSVPPHEQY